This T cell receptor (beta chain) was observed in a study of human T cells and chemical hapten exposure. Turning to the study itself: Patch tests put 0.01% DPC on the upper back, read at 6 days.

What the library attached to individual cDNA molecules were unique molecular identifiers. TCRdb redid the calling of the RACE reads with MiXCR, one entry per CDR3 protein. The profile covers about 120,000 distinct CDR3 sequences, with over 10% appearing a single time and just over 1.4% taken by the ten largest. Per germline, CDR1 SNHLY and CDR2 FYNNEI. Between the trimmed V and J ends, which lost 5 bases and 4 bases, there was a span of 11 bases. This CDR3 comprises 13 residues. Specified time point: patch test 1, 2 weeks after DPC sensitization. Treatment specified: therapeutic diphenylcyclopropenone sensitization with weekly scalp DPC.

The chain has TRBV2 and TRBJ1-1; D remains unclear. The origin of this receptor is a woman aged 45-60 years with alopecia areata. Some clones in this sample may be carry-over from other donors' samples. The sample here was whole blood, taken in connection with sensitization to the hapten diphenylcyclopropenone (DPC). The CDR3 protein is CASSRRVGTEAFF. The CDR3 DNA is TGTGCCAGCAGTCGCCGTGTGGGCACTGAAGCTTTCTTT.